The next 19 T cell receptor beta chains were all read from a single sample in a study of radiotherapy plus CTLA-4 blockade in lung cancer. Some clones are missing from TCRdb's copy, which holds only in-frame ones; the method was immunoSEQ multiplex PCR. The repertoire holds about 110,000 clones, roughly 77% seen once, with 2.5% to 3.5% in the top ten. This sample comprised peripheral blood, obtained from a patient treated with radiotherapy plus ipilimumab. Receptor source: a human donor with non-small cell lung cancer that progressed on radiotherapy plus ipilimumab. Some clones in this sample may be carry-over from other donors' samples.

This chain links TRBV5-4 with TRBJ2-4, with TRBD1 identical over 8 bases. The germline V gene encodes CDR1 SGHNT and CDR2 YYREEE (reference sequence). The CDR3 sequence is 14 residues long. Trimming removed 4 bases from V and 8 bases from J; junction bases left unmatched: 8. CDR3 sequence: CASSPRTGRDIQYF. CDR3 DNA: TGTGCCAGCAGCCCCAGGACAGGGCGGGACATTCAGTACTTC.

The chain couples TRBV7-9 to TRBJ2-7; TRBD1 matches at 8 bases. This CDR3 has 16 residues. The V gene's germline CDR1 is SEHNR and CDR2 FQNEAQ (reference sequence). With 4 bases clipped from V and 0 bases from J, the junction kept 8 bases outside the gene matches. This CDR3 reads CASSSNRDRLSYEQYF. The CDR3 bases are TGTGCCAGCAGCTCTAACCGGGACAGGCTCTCCTACGAGCAGTACTTC. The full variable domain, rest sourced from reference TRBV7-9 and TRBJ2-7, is DTGVSQNPRHKITKRGQNVTFRCDPISEHNRLYWYRQTLGQGPEFLTYFQNEAQLEKSRLLSDRFSAERPKGSFSTLEIQRTEQGDSAMYLCASSSNRDRLSYEQYFGPGTRLTVT.

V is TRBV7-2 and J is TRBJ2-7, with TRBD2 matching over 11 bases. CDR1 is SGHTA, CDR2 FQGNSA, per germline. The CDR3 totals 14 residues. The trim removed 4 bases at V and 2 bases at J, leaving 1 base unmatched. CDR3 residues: CASSSTSGTYEQYF. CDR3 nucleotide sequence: TGTGCCAGCAGCTCGACTAGCGGGACCTACGAGCAGTACTTC.

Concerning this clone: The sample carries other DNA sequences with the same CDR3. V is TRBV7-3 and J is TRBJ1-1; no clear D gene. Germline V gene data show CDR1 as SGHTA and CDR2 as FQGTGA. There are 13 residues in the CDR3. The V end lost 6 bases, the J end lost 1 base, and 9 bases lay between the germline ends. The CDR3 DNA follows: TGTGCCAGCAGTCCCGACGGGAACACTGAAGCTTTCTTT. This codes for CASSPDGNTEAFF.

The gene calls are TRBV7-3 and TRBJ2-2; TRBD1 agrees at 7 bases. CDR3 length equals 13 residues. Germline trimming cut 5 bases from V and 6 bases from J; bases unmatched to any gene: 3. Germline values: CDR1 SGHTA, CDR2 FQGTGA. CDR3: CASSPQGAGELFF. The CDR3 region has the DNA TGTGCCAGCAGCCCTCAGGGGGCCGGGGAGCTGTTTTTT.

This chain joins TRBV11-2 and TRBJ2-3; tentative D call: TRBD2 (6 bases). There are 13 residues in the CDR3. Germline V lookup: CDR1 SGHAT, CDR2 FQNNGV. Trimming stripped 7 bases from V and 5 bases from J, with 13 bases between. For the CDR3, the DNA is TGTGCCAGCATCAAAGTGGGGGGAGATACGCAGTATTTT. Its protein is CASIKVGGDTQYF.

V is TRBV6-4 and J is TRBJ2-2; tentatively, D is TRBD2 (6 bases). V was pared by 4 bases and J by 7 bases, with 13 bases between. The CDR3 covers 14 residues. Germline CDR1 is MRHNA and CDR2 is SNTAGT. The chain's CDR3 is CASSVWLASGELFF. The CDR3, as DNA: TGTGCCAGCAGTGTGTGGCTAGCGAGCGGGGAGCTGTTTTTT.

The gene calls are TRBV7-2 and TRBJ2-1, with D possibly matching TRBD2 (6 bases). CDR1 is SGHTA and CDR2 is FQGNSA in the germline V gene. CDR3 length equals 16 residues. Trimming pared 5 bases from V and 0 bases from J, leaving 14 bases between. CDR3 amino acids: CASSTYWGDSYNEQFF. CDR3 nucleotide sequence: TGTGCCAGCAGCACCTATTGGGGGGACTCCTACAATGAGCAGTTCTTC.

The CDR3 nucleotides are TGCGCCAGCAGCCTAAGCGGGGGGGCCACCGGGGAGCTGTTTTTT. Translation: CASSLSGGATGELFF. The gene calls are TRBV4-1 and TRBJ2-2; 10 nucleotides align to TRBD2. The CDR3 has 15 residues. J was trimmed by 4 bases and V by 4 bases; bases with no gene match: 3. Germline values: CDR1 MGHRA, CDR2 YSYEKL.

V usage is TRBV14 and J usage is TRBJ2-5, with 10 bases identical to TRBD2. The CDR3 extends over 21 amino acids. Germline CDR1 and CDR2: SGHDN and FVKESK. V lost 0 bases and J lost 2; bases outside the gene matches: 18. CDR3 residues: CASSQDNSLERGGRWQETQYF. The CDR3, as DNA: TGTGCCAGCAGCCAAGATAATAGTCTGGAGCGGGGGGGCCGATGGCAAGAGACCCAGTACTTC.

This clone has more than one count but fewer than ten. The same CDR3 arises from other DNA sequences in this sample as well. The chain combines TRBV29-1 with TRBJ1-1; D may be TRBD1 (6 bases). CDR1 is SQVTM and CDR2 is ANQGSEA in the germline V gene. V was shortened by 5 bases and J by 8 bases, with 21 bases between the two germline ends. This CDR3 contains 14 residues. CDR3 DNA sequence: TGCAGCGTTCCGGGGGGGGGCGATTTGTTGGAAGCTTTCTTT. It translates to CSVPGGGDLLEAFF.

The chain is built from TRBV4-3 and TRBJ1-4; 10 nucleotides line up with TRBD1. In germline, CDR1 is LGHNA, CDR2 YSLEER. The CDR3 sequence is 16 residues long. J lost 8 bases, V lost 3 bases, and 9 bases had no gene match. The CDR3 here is CASSHRGGTGAEKLFF. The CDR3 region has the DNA TGCGCCAGCAGCCACAGGGGGGGGACAGGGGCGGAAAAACTGTTTTTT.

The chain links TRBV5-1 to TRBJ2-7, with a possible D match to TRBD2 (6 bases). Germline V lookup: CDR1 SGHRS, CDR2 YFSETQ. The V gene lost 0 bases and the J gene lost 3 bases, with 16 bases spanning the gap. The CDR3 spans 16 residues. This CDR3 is CASSLVAAGASYEQYF. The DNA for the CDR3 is TGCGCCAGCAGCTTGGTAGCGGCCGGGGCCAGCTACGAGCAGTACTTC.

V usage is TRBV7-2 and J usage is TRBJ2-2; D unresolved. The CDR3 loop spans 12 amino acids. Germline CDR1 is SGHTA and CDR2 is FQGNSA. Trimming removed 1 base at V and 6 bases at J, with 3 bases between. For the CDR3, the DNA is TGTGCCAGCAGCTTAGTCCCCGGGGAGCTGTTTTTT. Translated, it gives CASSLVPGELFF.

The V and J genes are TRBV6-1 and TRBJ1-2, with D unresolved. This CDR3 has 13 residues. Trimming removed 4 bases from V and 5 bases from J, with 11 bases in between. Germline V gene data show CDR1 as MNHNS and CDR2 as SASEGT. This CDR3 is CASSVVPRYGYTF. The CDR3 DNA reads TGTGCCAGCAGTGTGGTCCCCCGGTATGGCTACACCTTC.

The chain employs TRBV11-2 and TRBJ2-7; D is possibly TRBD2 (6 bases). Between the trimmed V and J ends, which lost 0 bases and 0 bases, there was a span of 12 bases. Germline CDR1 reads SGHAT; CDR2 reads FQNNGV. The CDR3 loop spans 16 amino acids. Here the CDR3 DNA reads TGTGCCAGCAGCTTAGATCACCCGGGGGTCTCCTACGAGCAGTACTTC. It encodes CASSLDHPGVSYEQYF.

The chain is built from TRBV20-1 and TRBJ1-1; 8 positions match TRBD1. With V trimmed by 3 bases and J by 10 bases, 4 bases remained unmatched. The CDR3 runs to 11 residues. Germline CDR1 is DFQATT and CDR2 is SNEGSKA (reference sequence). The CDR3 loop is CSARDRVGAFF. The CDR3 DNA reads TGCAGTGCTAGGGACAGGGTAGGAGCTTTCTTT.

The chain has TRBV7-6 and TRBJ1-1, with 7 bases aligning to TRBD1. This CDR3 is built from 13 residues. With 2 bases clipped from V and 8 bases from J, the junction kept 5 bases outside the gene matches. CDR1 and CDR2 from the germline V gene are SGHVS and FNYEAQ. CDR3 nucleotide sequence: TGTGCCAGCAGCTTACGGCCAGGGGGAGAAGCTTTCTTT. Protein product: CASSLRPGGEAFF.

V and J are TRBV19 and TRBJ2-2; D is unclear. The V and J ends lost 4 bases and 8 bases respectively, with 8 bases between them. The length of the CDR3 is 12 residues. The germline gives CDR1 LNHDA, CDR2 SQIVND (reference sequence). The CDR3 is CASSTFGGELFF. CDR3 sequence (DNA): TGTGCCAGTAGTACCTTCGGTGGGGAGCTGTTTTTT.